These 17 T cell receptor beta chains came from one sample sequenced in a study of beta chain features in type 1 diabetes. For these receptors, no antigen is known. Expressed TCRB transcripts were sequenced because the entire RNA isolate underwent reverse transcription. The protocol was immunoSEQ multiplex PCR, while the TCRdb copy is restricted to in-frame clones and leaves out a portion. In the table there are hundreds of thousands of clones, roughly 13% of which are singletons. Study-wide points: There was a moderate but significant shortening of TCRB CDR3s in all four CD4+ subsets of Type 1 diabetes patients.

The source material was naive CD4+ T cells from blood. The receptor source for this set is a man in his late teens or twenties with type 1 diabetes.

The V call is TRBV7-9, the J call TRBJ1-5, with D perhaps TRBD1 (5 bases). Trimming removed 2 bases from V and 1 base from J, with 9 bases in between. CDR1 and CDR2 (germline): SEHNR, FQNEAQ (reference sequence). The CDR3 has 15 residues. The CDR3 DNA sequence: TGTGCCAGCAGCTTATTCGGGGGGAGCAATCAGCCCCAGCATTTT. Encoded protein: CASSLFGGSNQPQHF. Full variable domain (missing parts from reference TRBV7-9 and TRBJ1-5): DTGVSQNPRHKITKRGQNVTFRCDPISEHNRLYWYRQTLGQGPEFLTYFQNEAQLEKSRLLSDRFSAERPKGSFSTLEIQRTEQGDSAMYLCASSLFGGSNQPQHFGDGTRLSIL.

This clone was counted only a few times. The chain links TRBV6-5 to TRBJ1-1; 9 positions match TRBD1. This CDR3 contains 14 residues. The germline V gene encodes CDR1 MNHEY and CDR2 SVGAGI. The junction had 6 bases not matched to a gene; V was cut back by 5 bases and J by 5 bases. The CDR3 bases are TGTGCCAGCAGTGGGACAGGGAGGGCGACTGAAGCTTTCTTT. This gives the protein CASSGTGRATEAFF.

This sequence joins TRBV7-2 and TRBJ2-7; maybe TRBD1 (5 bases). The CDR3 sequence is 14 residues long. V lost 3 bases and J 2 bases, leaving 11 bases between the germline ends. Germline CDR1 and CDR2: SGHTA and FQGNSA. CDR3 nucleotides: TGTGCCAGCAGCTTGGGGCAGCGCGCCTACGAGCAGTACTTC. Translation: CASSLGQRAYEQYF.

This clone was observed a few times. This chain uses TRBV18 with TRBJ2-5; a possible D gene is TRBD2 (6 bases). From germline, CDR1 is KGHSH and CDR2 LQKENI. The CDR3 loop spans 13 amino acids. Trimming removed 3 bases from V and 4 bases from J, with 9 bases in between. Written as DNA, the CDR3 is TGTGCCAGCTCACCTAAGGGAGGAGAGACCCAGTACTTC. Protein sequence: CASSPKGGETQYF.

This chain links TRBV25-1 with TRBJ2-1; TRBD1 matches at 8 bases. CDR1 and CDR2 from the germline V gene are MGHDK and SYGVNS. Losses at the gene ends were 0 bases for V and 7 bases for J; bases not matched to a gene: 5. This CDR3 has 15 residues. Here the CDR3 reads CASSEYHGQGNEQFF. The CDR3 DNA reads as TGTGCCAGCAGTGAATATCACGGACAGGGTAATGAGCAGTTCTTC.

This clone was detected a few times. The genes are TRBV5-6 and TRBJ2-4, with D perhaps given as TRBD1 or TRBD2 (5 bases each). The CDR3 covers 14 residues. Trimming stripped 3 bases from V and 9 bases from J, with 16 bases between. Germline CDR1 is SGHDT and CDR2 is YYEEEE. CDR3 in DNA: TGTGCCAGCAGCTATGGCCGGGACGTGGGCATTCAGTACTTC. Translation gives CASSYGRDVGIQYF.

This clone showed up just once. Its ends do not fully match the called genes, so a read error is possible. The CDR3 region is CASSQVGTAF. The DNA for the CDR3 is TGTGCCAGCAGCCAAGTCGGGACAGCCTTC. This chain uses TRBV14 with TRBJ1-2; 7 nucleotides line up with TRBD1. Looked up from germline, CDR1 is SGHDN and CDR2 is FVKESK. CDR3 length equals 10 residues.

The chain employs TRBV27 and TRBJ2-5; no reliable D call. Trimming shortened V by 0 bases and J by 1 base, and 6 bases separated the two germline ends. The CDR3 totals 14 residues. The V gene's germline CDR1 is MNHEY and CDR2 SMNVEV (reference sequence). CDR3 amino acids: CASSLSELQETQYF. The CDR3 DNA follows: TGTGCCAGCAGTTTATCGGAGCTCCAAGAGACCCAGTACTTC.

This clone was seen a handful of times. The V gene is TRBV29-1, the J gene TRBJ1-2; D remains unclear. Trimming left V 3 bases short and J 5 bases short, with 7 bases between. Germline CDR1 and CDR2: SQVTM and ANQGSEA. The CDR3 is made up of 11 amino acids. The CDR3 protein is CSVDFGYGYTF. CDR3 nucleotides: TGCAGCGTTGATTTCGGATATGGCTACACCTTC.

The CDR3 protein is CASSFSRANTEAFF. CDR3 sequence (DNA): TGTGCCAGCAGCTTTTCCAGGGCGAACACTGAAGCTTTCTTT. The chain has TRBV7-3 and TRBJ1-1; possibly TRBD1 for D (5 bases). The germline V gene has CDR1 SGHTA and CDR2 FQGTGA. CDR3 length: 14 amino acids. Trimming removed 3 bases at V and 1 base at J, with 9 bases between. The entire variable domain, with the rest obtained from reference TRBV7-3 and TRBJ1-1, is as follows: GAGVSQTPSNKVTEKGKYVELRCDPISGHTALYWYRQSLGQGPEFLIYFQGTGAADDSGLPNDRFFAVRPEGSVSTLKIQRTERGDSAVYLCASSFSRANTEAFFGQGTRLTVV.

CDR3 region: CASSSSRGRSYGYTF. CDR3 DNA sequence: TGTGCCAGCAGCTCCTCCAGGGGGAGGAGCTATGGCTACACCTTC. The genes are TRBV7-2 and TRBJ1-2; 7 nucleotides match TRBD1. Germline CDR1 SGHTA, CDR2 FQGNSA. The CDR3 has 15 residues. V lost 4 bases, J lost 4 bases, and 9 bases stayed unmatched.

The V call is TRBV30, the J call TRBJ1-6; 8 bases map to TRBD1. V lost 3 bases, J lost 5 bases, and 9 bases stayed unmatched. CDR1 is GTSNPN, CDR2 SVGIG, per germline (reference sequence). CDR3 length equals 16 residues. CDR3 loop: CAWSLAGGLNNSPLHF. CDR3 DNA sequence: TGTGCCTGGAGCCTGGCAGGGGGCCTGAATAATTCACCCCTCCACTTT.

The table lists this clone with a few counts. This sequence joins TRBV7-9 and TRBJ2-7; TRBD1 aligns across 8 bases. The CDR3 runs to 15 residues. Germline CDR1 reads SEHNR; CDR2 reads FQNEAQ (reference sequence). Unmatched junction bases numbered 6, after V lost 4 bases and J lost 1 base. Here the CDR3 reads CASSSRQGRSYEQYF. For the CDR3, the DNA is TGTGCCAGCAGCTCACGACAGGGGCGGTCCTACGAGCAGTACTTC.

This clone was detected a few times. The rearrangement links TRBV14 to TRBJ2-7; 7 nucleotides agree with TRBD1. The CDR3 length is 15 residues. The J segment lost 0 bases and the V segment lost 4 bases, leaving 6 bases of the junction unmatched. Germline V CDR1 and CDR2: SGHDN, FVKESK. Here the CDR3 DNA reads TGTGCCAGCAGCCGATCGGACAGGAGCTCCTACGAGCAGTACTTC. Encoded protein: CASSRSDRSSYEQYF.

The J gene is TRBJ2-7, the V gene TRBV30; TRBD1 matches 12 bases. The CDR3 runs 14 residues. CDR1 is GTSNPN, CDR2 SVGIG, per germline (reference sequence). V was pared by 3 bases and J by 2 bases, with 2 bases of the junction left unmatched. For the CDR3, the DNA is TGTGCCTGGAGCCGGGACAGGGGGCCCTACGAGCAGTACTTC. It yields the protein CAWSRDRGPYEQYF.

The genes are TRBV19 and TRBJ1-2, with 7 bases fitting TRBD1. Germline CDR1 reads LNHDA; CDR2 reads SQIVND (reference sequence). Losses at the gene ends were 3 bases for V and 5 bases for J; bases not matched to a gene: 12. The CDR3 consists of 16 residues. The CDR3 spells CASSMDSAARGYGYTF. CDR3 DNA sequence: TGTGCCAGTAGTATGGATTCTGCGGCCAGGGGGTATGGCTACACCTTC.

This clone was detected only a few times. The chain links TRBV29-1 to TRBJ1-1; D not certain. CDR1 and CDR2 from the germline V gene are SQVTM and ANQGSEA. This CDR3 is built from 14 residues. Trimming shortened V by 4 bases and J by 3 bases, and 15 bases separated the two germline ends. The CDR3 loop reads CSVVAPLRDTEAFF. CDR3 DNA sequence: TGCAGCGTTGTCGCACCATTGAGGGACACTGAAGCTTTCTTT.